The clone carrying this TCR beta chain appeared a few times. This specimen comes from a study of blood T cell repertoires in COVID-19. Study overall: Donors in the United States, Italy and Spain gave samples during acute or convalescent COVID-19. PBMCs, B-cell-depleted T cells, or T cells provided the cDNA or gDNA that made up the material.

This CDR3 contains 15 residues. CDR1 and CDR2 (germline): MDHEN, SYDVKM. V trimming: 5 bases; J trimming: 5 bases; junction bases outside the gene matches: 9. Per the study methods: Estimation of nucleated cell counts was performed using reference gene primer amplification. The data were produced by immunoSEQ multiplex PCR, yet TCRdb's version contains in-frame clones alone and is incomplete. The DNA was the basis for D and trimming; V, J and clone size are from that table. The table records 250,000 to 300,000 clones, 70% to 90% of them present only once. This receptor was identified in a woman aged 70-85 years with COVID-19, enrolled during active disease. The gene calls are TRBV28 and TRBJ1-1, with 9 bases lining up with TRBD1. The sequenced sample consisted of peripheral blood. The CDR3 nucleotides are TGTGCCAGCAGTGGAAGACAGGGGGTCTGGACTGAAGCTTTCTTT. It is translated as CASSGRQGVWTEAFF.